The clone carrying this T cell receptor beta chain was counted between two and nine times. Its antigen is as yet unknown. This entry belongs to a study of persistence of HIV-infected CD4 T cells. Study as a whole: A median of roughly 8 years of suppressive ART preceded sampling.

Cells were stimulated with CMV-infected fibroblast lysates at around 9.1 ug/mL. CD4+ T cells upregulating both CD40 ligand and CD69 were sorted as responding cells. Donors were HIV-1-infected adults who began suppressive ART during chronic infection. Study-level findings and limits: Antigen-responding cells were enriched for degenerate expanded CDR3beta sequences.

This was the immunoSEQ version 4 assay in survey mode. Genomic DNA was diluted to 7.5 to 10 ng/uL, up to roughly 1 ug per sample. TCRdb keeps only in-frame clones here, not all; method: immunoSEQ multiplex PCR. The table records 6,500 to 8,500 clones, less than 70% of them present only once. CDR3 length: 15 residues. V was cut by 6 bases and J by 4 bases, with 13 bases left in between. Germline CDR1 MRHNA, CDR2 SNTAGT. The TCR originated in an adult man with HIV who was CMV-seropositive. The chain links TRBV6-4 to TRBJ2-6; D is perhaps TRBD1 (6 bases). This specimen consisted of CD4+ T cells sorted from PBMCs after roughly 18-hour stimulation, obtained from a patient who received antiretroviral therapy. CDR3 region: CASSGQTPGANVLTF. The CDR3 region has the DNA TGTGCCAGCAGCGGACAGACTCCCGGGGCCAACGTCCTGACTTTC.